The 2 T cell receptor beta chains below were found in one sample sequenced in a study of blood T cell repertoires in COVID-19. The repertoire was sequenced with immunoSEQ multiplex PCR; TCRdb's copy has only in-frame clones and lacks some. Among more than 120,000 clones, roughly nine tenths were seen once, and the ten largest hold 1.5% to 2%. The specimen was peripheral blood. These receptors all stem from a human donor in a cohort sampled during active COVID-19.

The V and J genes are TRBV4-1 and TRBJ2-5, with 9 bases fitting TRBD1. CDR3 size: 14 residues. CDR1 is MGHRA and CDR2 is YSYEKL in the germline V gene. V was pared by 4 bases and J by 5 bases, with 5 bases of the junction left unmatched. The CDR3 DNA reads TGCGCCAGCAGCCCAGGGACAGGGAAGGAGACCCAGTACTTC. As protein: CASSPGTGKETQYF.

The rearrangement links TRBV6-5 to TRBJ1-2, with 8 bases lining up with TRBD1. Germline V gene lookup returns CDR1 MNHEY and CDR2 SVGAGI. The CDR3 loop spans 13 amino acids. V lost 6 bases to trimming and J lost 4 bases; unmatched junction nucleotides: 4. The CDR3 loop reads CASRARGPYGYTF. In DNA, the CDR3 is TGTGCCAGCAGAGCCAGGGGGCCCTATGGCTACACCTTC.